Presented here are 8 T cell receptor beta chains from one specimen sequenced in a study of T cells after yellow fever vaccination. Via MiXCR, TCRdb re-called the 5' RACE reads, giving one row per CDR3 protein. Of about 69,000 distinct CDR3 sequences listed, about 6% are singletons. The sample consisted of CD4+ T cells sorted from PBMCs, taken roughly 15 days after the first yellow fever vaccination. The source is a young man who received the YFV17D yellow fever vaccine.

This clonotype was observed many times. The chain couples TRBV5-1 to TRBJ2-3; the D gene is possibly TRBD2 (5 bases). V lost 3 bases to trimming and J lost 3 bases, with 11 bases between them. This CDR3 is built from 14 residues. In germline, CDR1 is SGHRS, CDR2 YFSETQ. This chain's CDR3 is CASSYGIRTDTQYF. In DNA, the CDR3 is TGCGCCAGCAGCTACGGGATCCGGACAGATACGCAGTATTTT. Full variable domain (remainder filled in from reference TRBV5-1 and TRBJ2-3): KAGVTQTPRYLIKTRGQQVTLSCSPISGHRSVSWYQQTPGQGLQFLFEYFSETQRNKGNFPGRFSGRQFSNSRSEMNVSTLELGDSALYLCASSYGIRTDTQYFGPGTRLTVL.

This clonotype was observed many times. The chain links TRBV7-2 to TRBJ2-2, with D hard to call. Germline loops: CDR1 SGHTA, CDR2 FQGNSA. V was cut by 2 bases and J by 4 bases, with 14 bases left in between. This CDR3 is built from 16 residues. The CDR3 sequence: CASSLKPGSVTGELFF. The CDR3, as DNA: TGTGCCAGCAGCTTAAAGCCCGGCTCGGTCACCGGGGAGCTGTTTTTT.

This clonotype was seen repeatedly, ten times or more. The chain links TRBV5-6 to TRBJ2-5, with D possibly being TRBD1 (5 bases). Germline V gives CDR1 SGHDT, CDR2 YYEEEE. V was shortened by 4 bases and J by 5 bases, with 12 bases between the two germline ends. The CDR3 extends over 13 amino acids. For the CDR3, the DNA is TGTGCCAGCAGCCACAGGACCCGGGAGACCCAGTACTTC. Protein: CASSHRTRETQYF.

This clonotype was detected many times. This chain links TRBV15 with TRBJ2-4; D may match TRBD1 or TRBD2 (5 bases each). The CDR3 has 13 residues. Germline CDR1 is LNHNV and CDR2 is YYDKDF (reference sequence). Trimming pared 0 bases from V and 9 bases from J, leaving 9 bases between. The CDR3 is CATSRDPGSIQYF. CDR3 nucleotide sequence: TGTGCCACCAGCAGAGATCCAGGGAGCATTCAGTACTTC.

This clonotype was detected ten times or more. This sequence joins TRBV18 and TRBJ1-3, with a tentative D call TRBD1 (6 bases). Trimming removed 10 bases from V and 0 bases from J, with 16 bases in between. The CDR3 totals 15 residues. From germline, CDR1 is KGHSH and CDR2 LQKENI. The DNA of the CDR3 is TGTGCCACCAACACCGGGGGCTTCTCTGGAAACACCATATATTTT. Its translation: CATNTGGFSGNTIYF.

This clonotype has at least ten counts. This chain links TRBV6-5 with TRBJ2-2; perhaps D is TRBD1 or TRBD2 (5 bases each). This CDR3 region has 15 residues. Germline CDR1 reads MNHEY; CDR2 reads SVGAGI. V was shortened by 3 bases and J by 6 bases, with 14 bases between the two germline ends. The CDR3 spells CASSYGSGDPGELFF. For the CDR3, the DNA is TGTGCCAGCAGTTATGGTAGTGGGGACCCCGGGGAGCTGTTTTTT.

This clonotype was seen ten or more times. The chain links TRBV5-1 to TRBJ2-5; D gene ambiguous. Trimming shortened V by 1 base and J by 7 bases, and 17 bases separated the two germline ends. This CDR3 region has 15 residues. CDR1 SGHRS and CDR2 YFSETQ come from the germline V gene. CDR3 DNA sequence: TGCGCCAGCAGCTTGAACAGCAAACCCCCGGGGACCCAGTACTTC. Protein product: CASSLNSKPPGTQYF.

The chain employs TRBV20-1 and TRBJ1-1, with 8 bases lining up with TRBD1. V was pared by 2 bases and J by 4 bases, with 9 bases of the junction left unmatched. CDR3 length: 15 amino acids. CDR1 and CDR2 from the germline V gene are DFQATT and SNEGSKA (reference sequence). The CDR3 here is CSARSTGGGRTEAFF. Written as DNA, the CDR3 is TGCAGTGCTAGATCCACAGGGGGGGGCCGCACTGAAGCTTTCTTT.